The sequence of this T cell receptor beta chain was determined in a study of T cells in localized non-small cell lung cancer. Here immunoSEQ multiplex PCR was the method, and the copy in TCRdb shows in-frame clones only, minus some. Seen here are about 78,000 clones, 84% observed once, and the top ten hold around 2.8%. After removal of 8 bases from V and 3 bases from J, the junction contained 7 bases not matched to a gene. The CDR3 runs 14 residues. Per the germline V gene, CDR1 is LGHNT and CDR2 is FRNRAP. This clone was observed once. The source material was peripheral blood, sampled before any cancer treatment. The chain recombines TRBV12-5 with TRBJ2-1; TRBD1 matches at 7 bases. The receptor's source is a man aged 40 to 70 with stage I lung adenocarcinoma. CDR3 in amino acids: CASSRDSNYNEQFF. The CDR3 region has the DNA TGTGCTAGTAGCCGGGACAGCAACTACAATGAGCAGTTCTTC. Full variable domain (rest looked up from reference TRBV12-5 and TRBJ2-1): DARVTQTPRHKVTEMGQEVTMRCQPILGHNTVFWYRQTMMQGLELLAYFRNRAPLDDSGMPKDRFSAEMPDATLATLKIQPSEPRDSAVYFCASSRDSNYNEQFFGPGTRLTVL.